This T cell receptor beta chain was sequenced in a study of shared T cell receptors in the human thymus. In its sample, this clone was seen once. The table came from immunoSEQ multiplex PCR; TCRdb's copy has only in-frame clones and leaves some out. Of approximately 400,000 clones in the sample, approximately 95% were seen once. The CDR3 runs 13 residues. Trimming left V 2 bases short and J 3 bases short, with 11 bases between. Germline V gene data show CDR1 as GTSNPN and CDR2 as SVGIG (reference sequence). Specimen: thymocytes. The gene calls are TRBV30 and TRBJ2-7; unclear D gene. This clonotype originated in a human donor. The CDR3 reads CAWSYSPLYEQYF. CDR3 nucleotides: TGTGCCTGGAGTTACTCGCCCCTCTACGAGCAGTACTTC.